Listed here is a single T cell receptor (beta chain). Its specificity is not known. Germline CDR1 and CDR2: MDHEN and SYDVKM. This CDR3 is built from 14 residues. V lost 8 bases to trimming and J lost 4 bases, with 15 bases between them. These data come from a study of T cell responses to AZD1222 COVID-19 vaccine. Second-dose intervals of approximately 4 or approximately 12 weeks were pooled. Generated by immunoSEQ multiplex PCR, the TCRdb table keeps only in-frame clones and is missing some. The table lists 70,000 to 95,000 clones, about 89% of them singletons. Findings of the study overall: The breadth and depth of Spike-specific TCRs increased once two AZD1222 doses had been given. Regions 160-218 and 743-854 held dominance among vaccine-associated CD4 TCRs, which spanned spike. At baseline, seropositivity was found in only five or six AZD1222 recipients.

The chain couples TRBV28 to TRBJ2-1, with D maybe TRBD2 (6 bases). The sequence was obtained from an adult who received the AZD1222 COVID-19 vaccine. The input for sequencing was peripheral blood, taken 28 days after the second AZD1222 dose. CDR3 sequence (DNA): TGTGCCAGCGGAGGCATAGGGACTTACAATGAGCAGTTCTTC. Amino acid sequence: CASGGIGTYNEQFF.